The clone carrying this TCR beta chain was counted many times. CDR3 size: 15 residues. The V gene end was trimmed by 1 base and the J gene end by 0 bases; junction bases not matched to a gene: 2. Germline assignment: CDR1 LGHNA and CDR2 YNFKEQ. This sample stems from a study of T cells after yellow fever vaccination. TCRdb processed the 5' RACE reads anew with MiXCR; each CDR3 protein has one entry. This sample has roughly 150,000 distinct CDR3 sequences, with 5.5% to 7.5% found just once. The chain recombines TRBV4-2 with TRBJ1-2, with 7 nucleotides matching TRBD1. This specimen consisted of CD4+ T cells sorted from PBMCs, obtained 5 to 6 days after the first yellow fever vaccination. The sequence derives from a man in his late teens or twenties who received the YFV17D yellow fever vaccine. Written as DNA, the CDR3 is TGTGCCAGCAGCCAAGGACAGGGCGCTAACTATGGCTACACCTTC. Protein sequence: CASSQGQGANYGYTF.